This T cell receptor (beta chain) originates from a study of T cell responses to AZD1222 COVID-19 vaccine. Produced via immunoSEQ multiplex PCR; TCRdb's table is partial and in-frame only. The repertoire includes roughly 120,000 clones, around 89% of them detected once, and approximately 4.2% sits in the top ten. This CDR3 comprises 16 residues. After removal of 4 bases from V and 2 bases from J, the junction contained 8 bases not matched to a gene. The source was peripheral blood, collected on day 0 of AZD1222 vaccination. V and J are TRBV5-3 and TRBJ2-3; 9 positions agree with TRBD1. TRBV5-3 is labeled an ORF, and its function is uncertain. This sequence was found in an adult in good health. The CDR3 loop is CARSILQGADTDTQYF. For the CDR3, the DNA is TGTGCCAGAAGCATACTACAGGGGGCGGACACAGATACGCAGTATTTT.